This T cell receptor beta chain appears in the sequencing data of a study of cytomegalovirus exposure and HLA in healthy donors. From the approximately 110-subject validation cohort, which was separate from the roughly 670-subject first cohort, the donors were drawn. The germline CDR1 and CDR2 sequences are MGHRA and YSYEKL. This CDR3 contains 16 residues. V was pared by 0 bases and J by 8 bases, with 7 bases of the junction left unmatched. Some clones are missing from TCRdb's copy, which holds only in-frame ones; the method was immunoSEQ multiplex PCR. The sample holds roughly 280,000 clones, 80% to 90% seen once.

Sequencing was performed on PBMCs. The gene calls are TRBV4-1 and TRBJ1-2, with TRBD1 matching over 12 bases. This clonotype was sampled from a woman aged 18-29 years in good health and CMV-seronegative. CDR3 loop: CASSQDRGQGASGYTF. Written as DNA, the CDR3 is TGCGCCAGCAGCCAAGATAGGGGACAGGGGGCTTCCGGCTACACCTTC.